This T cell receptor (beta chain) appears in the sequencing data of a study of T cell responses to AZD1222 COVID-19 vaccine. Notes on the study in general: Among spike-specific TCRs, nearly half reportedly target unmutated variant regions. Spike-specific TCR repertoires showed rising breadth and depth after two AZD1222 doses. Donors were largely white British and mainly female; clonal diversity was possibly underestimated.

Germline V gene data show CDR1 as SGHTA and CDR2 as FQGNSA. Trimming pared 1 base from V and 10 bases from J, leaving 17 bases between. The CDR3 spans 16 residues. The data were produced by immunoSEQ multiplex PCR, yet TCRdb's version contains in-frame clones alone and is incomplete. The sample has over 120,000 clones, about 92% seen once. This clone was seen just once. Its antigen is not known. This chain uses TRBV7-2 with TRBJ1-6; perhaps TRBD1 as D (6 bases). The TCR was taken from an adult who had recovered from COVID-19. The sequencing here drew on peripheral blood, taken after recovery from COVID-19. Here the CDR3 DNA reads TGTGCCAGCAGCTTAGAGGGGGGCTCCCCCTGGTCACCCCTCCACTTT. Protein sequence: CASSLEGGSPWSPLHF.